Detailed here is one T cell receptor beta chain. The V end lost 5 bases, the J end lost 3 bases, and 14 bases lay between the germline ends. The length of the CDR3 is 13 residues. Germline V gene data show CDR1 as DFQATT and CDR2 as SNEGSKA (reference sequence). This sample was taken from a study of T-cell reconstitution after alpha-beta-depleted transplantation in children. Unique molecular identifiers were incorporated during preparation of the TCRbeta library. TCRdb re-called the PCR reads through MiXCR, storing one row per CDR3 protein. The sample has 600,000 to 700,000 distinct CDR3 sequences; roughly 17% are singletons.

The TCR comes from a human donor who donated a stem cell graft to a child with acute myeloid leukemia. The specimen comprised PBMCs from the stem cell graft donor, sampled from the stem cell graft. The chain couples TRBV20-1 to TRBJ2-7, with unresolved D. The CDR3 coding sequence is TGCAGTGCTTTGACGGATCCAGGCTACGAGCAGTACTTC. It translates to CSALTDPGYEQYF.